Listed below are T cell receptor beta chains from one sample, sequenced in a study of blood T cell repertoires in COVID-19. Libraries were prepared by immunoSEQ multiplex PCR; TCRdb keeps only in-frame clonotypes and omits some of them. The table records just over 300,000 clones, about nine tenths of them present only once. The material sequenced was peripheral blood. Receptors were obtained from a man between 18 and 35 years old with active or convalescent COVID-19. Both conserved end residues are part of each CDR3. The D gene is left open where the match is weak. Size values are once, few and many counts, or a class for expanded clones, and some rows have none.

>TRBJ2-1|NA|TRBD2|TRBV7-7
CASSPGLAGVTEQFF
TGTGCCAGCAGCCCAGGACTAGCGGGGGTGACTGAGCAGTTCTTC
>TRBJ2-5|NA|NA|TRBV7-2
CASSLFQGQETQYF
TGTGCCAGCAGCTTATTTCAGGGCCAGGAGACCCAGTACTTC
>TRBJ2-7|NA|TRBD2|TRBV4-1
CASSPGGVPSLVSSYEQYF
TGCGCCAGCAGCCCCGGGGGGGTTCCATCCCTGGTTAGCTCCTACGAGCAGTACTTC
>TRBJ1-2|NA|NA|TRBV4-1
CASSQPTEDLYGYTF
TGCGCCAGCAGCCAACCGACAGAGGACCTCTATGGCTACACCTTC
>TRBJ2-7|NA|NA|TRBV7-9
CASSPSGGSPLSEQYF
TGTGCCAGCAGCCCTAGTGGGGGGAGTCCCCTATCCGAGCAGTACTTC
>TRBJ2-7|NA|TRBD2|TRBV5-1
CASSLYSGGGEQYF
TGCGCCAGCAGCTTGTACAGCGGGGGTGGCGAGCAGTACTTC
>TRBJ1-3|NA|NA|TRBV12-1
CASLRCHTIYF
TGTGCCTCCCTGAGATGTCACACCATATATTTT
>TRBJ2-7|NA|NA|TRBV4-3
CASSQGRLPLGEQYF
TGCGCCAGCAGCCAAGGGAGACTACCCCTTGGCGAGCAGTACTTC
>TRBJ1-1|NA|NA|TRBV28
CASKFRGFGPMNTEAFF
TGTGCCAGCAAGTTTAGGGGGTTCGGCCCCATGAACACTGAAGCTTTCTTT
>TRBJ2-2|once|NA|TRBV7-9
CASSSNRPNTGELFF
TGTGCCAGCAGCTCTAACAGACCGAACACCGGGGAGCTGTTTTTT
>TRBJ1-6|NA|NA|TRBV7-2
CASSPDGTFWGVSQPLHF
TGTGCCAGCAGCCCTGATGGGACATTCTGGGGTGTGAGTCAACCCCTCCACTTT
>TRBJ1-1|NA|NA|TRBV3-1/TRBV3-2
CASTQRGAPWPFF
TGTGCCAGCACCCAACGTGGTGCCCCGTGGCCTTTCTTT
>TRBJ2-3|once|NA|TRBV2
CASSVDRRITDTQYF
TGTGCCAGCAGTGTTGACAGACGGATCACAGATACGCAGTATTTT
>TRBJ2-1|NA|TRBD2|TRBV27
CASSLYWGLENEQFF
TGTGCCAGCAGTTTATATTGGGGACTAGAGAATGAGCAGTTCTTC
>TRBJ2-7|NA|NA|TRBV21-1
CATKLGLWPGASYEQYF
TGTGCCACCAAGTTGGGGCTATGGCCAGGGGCCTCCTACGAGCAGTACTTC
>TRBJ2-7|NA|NA|TRBV28
CASSFPPARAKSYEQYF
TGTGCCAGCAGTTTCCCCCCCGCGCGGGCCAAGTCCTACGAGCAGTACTTC